This T cell receptor beta chain appears in the sequencing data of a study of glioma-infiltrating T cells. Overall study context: Before surgery, glioma patients received dexamethasone for at most six days.

Amplification of TCR alpha and beta CDR3 regions from RNA used iRepertoire nested multiplex PCR. TCRdb redid the calling of the multiplex PCR reads with MiXCR, one entry per CDR3 protein. The table has approximately 400,000 distinct CDR3 sequences, roughly two fifths seen once; the top ten hold more than 10%. Study-wide points: Patients with low tissue-blood divergence carried a signature set of shared blood CDR3 motifs.

In this sample, this clonotype turned up many times. Its antigen is not known. The length of the CDR3 is 12 residues. V dropped 6 bases and J dropped 6 bases, with 11 bases sitting between them. Per germline, CDR1 SEHNR and CDR2 FQNEAQ (reference sequence). The J gene is TRBJ1-1, the V gene TRBV7-9; D gene unclear. The sample consisted of glioma tissue, nonneoplastic brain tissue, or PBMCs (not recorded which). The receptor comes from a human donor with low-grade glioma or glioblastoma, undergoing nonglioma brain surgery, or in good health (not recorded which). The CDR3 DNA reads TGTGCCAGCAGTCTTACAAAGGCTGAAGCTTTCTTT. This gives the protein CASSLTKAEAFF.